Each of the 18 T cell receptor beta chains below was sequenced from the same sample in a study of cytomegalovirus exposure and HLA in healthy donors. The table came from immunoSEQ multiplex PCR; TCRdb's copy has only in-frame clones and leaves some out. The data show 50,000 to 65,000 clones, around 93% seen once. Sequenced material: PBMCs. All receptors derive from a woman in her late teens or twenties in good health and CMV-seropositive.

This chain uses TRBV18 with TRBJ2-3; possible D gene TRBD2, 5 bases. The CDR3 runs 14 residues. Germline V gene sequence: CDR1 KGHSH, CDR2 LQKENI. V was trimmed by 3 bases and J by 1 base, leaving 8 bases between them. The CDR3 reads CASSPFSGTDTQYF. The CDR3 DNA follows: TGTGCCAGCTCACCGTTTAGCGGCACAGATACGCAGTATTTT.

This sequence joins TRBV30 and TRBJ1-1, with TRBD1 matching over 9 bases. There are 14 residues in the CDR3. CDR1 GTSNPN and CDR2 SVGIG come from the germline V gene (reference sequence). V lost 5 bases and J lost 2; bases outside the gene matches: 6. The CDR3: CAWGWGQGNTEAFF. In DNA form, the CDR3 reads TGTGCCTGGGGGTGGGGACAGGGCAACACTGAAGCTTTCTTT.

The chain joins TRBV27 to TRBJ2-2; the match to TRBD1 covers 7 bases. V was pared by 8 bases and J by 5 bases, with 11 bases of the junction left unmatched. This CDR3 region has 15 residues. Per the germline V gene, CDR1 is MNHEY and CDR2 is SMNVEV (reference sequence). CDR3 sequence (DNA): TGTGCCAGCTTCCCAGAGGGGGCGCTTACCGGGGAGCTGTTTTTT. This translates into CASFPEGALTGELFF.

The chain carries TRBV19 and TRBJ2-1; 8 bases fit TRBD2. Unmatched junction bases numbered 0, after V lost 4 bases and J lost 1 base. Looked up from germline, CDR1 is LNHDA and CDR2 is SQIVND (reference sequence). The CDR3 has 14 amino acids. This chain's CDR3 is CASSSGGSYNEQFF. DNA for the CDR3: TGTGCCAGTAGTAGCGGGGGGTCCTACAATGAGCAGTTCTTC.

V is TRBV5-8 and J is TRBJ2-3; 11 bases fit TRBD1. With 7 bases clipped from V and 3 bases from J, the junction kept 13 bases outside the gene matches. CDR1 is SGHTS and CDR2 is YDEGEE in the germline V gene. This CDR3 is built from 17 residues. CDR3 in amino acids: CASGGQGGPLSTDTQYF. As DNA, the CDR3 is TGTGCCAGCGGGGGACAGGGGGGTCCGCTCTCGACAGATACGCAGTATTTT.

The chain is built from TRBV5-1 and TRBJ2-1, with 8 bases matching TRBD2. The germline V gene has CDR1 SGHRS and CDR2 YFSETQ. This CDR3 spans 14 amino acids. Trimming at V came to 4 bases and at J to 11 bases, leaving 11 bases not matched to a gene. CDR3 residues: CASSLGIAGYQQFF. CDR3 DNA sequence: TGCGCCAGCAGCCTCGGGATAGCGGGGTACCAGCAGTTCTTC.

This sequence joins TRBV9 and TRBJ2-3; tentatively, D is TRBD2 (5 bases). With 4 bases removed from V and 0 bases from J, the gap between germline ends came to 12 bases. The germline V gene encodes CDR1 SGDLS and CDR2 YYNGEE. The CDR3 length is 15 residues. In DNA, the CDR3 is TGTGCCAGCAGCTCTCCGGGGTCTAGCACAGATACGCAGTATTTT. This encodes CASSSPGSSTDTQYF.

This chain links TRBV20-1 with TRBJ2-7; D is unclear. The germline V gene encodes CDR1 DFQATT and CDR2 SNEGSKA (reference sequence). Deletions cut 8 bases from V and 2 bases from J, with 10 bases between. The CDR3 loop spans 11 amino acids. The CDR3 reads CSFGGTYEQYF. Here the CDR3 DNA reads TGCAGTTTCGGCGGAACCTACGAGCAGTACTTC.

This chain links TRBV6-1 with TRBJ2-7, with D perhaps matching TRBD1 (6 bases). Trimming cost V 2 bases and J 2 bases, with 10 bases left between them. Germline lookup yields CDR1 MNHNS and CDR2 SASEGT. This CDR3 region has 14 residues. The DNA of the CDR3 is TGTGCCAGCAGTGAAAATGAGGGGGCCTACGAGCAGTACTTC. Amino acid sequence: CASSENEGAYEQYF.

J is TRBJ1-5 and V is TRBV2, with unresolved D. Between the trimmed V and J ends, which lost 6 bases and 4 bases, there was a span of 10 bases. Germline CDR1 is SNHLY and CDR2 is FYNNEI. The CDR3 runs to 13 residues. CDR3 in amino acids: CASRDSVNQPQHF. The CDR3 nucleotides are TGTGCCAGCAGGGACTCAGTAAATCAGCCCCAGCATTTT.

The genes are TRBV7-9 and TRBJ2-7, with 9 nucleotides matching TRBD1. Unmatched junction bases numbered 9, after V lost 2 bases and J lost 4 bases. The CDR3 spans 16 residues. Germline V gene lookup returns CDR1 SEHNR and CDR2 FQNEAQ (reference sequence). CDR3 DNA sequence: TGTGCCAGCAGCTTATCCGGGACAGGGCTTACATACGAGCAGTACTTC. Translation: CASSLSGTGLTYEQYF.

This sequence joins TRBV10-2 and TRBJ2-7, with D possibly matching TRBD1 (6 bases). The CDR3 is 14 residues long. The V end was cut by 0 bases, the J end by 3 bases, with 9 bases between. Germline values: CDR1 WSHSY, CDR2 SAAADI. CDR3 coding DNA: TGCGCCAGCAGTGAGTCGAAACAGGGCTACGAGCAGTACTTC. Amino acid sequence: CASSESKQGYEQYF.

CDR3 sequence: CASSQYRAPSYEQYF. In nucleotides, the CDR3 is TGTGCCAGCAGTCAATACAGGGCACCTTCCTACGAGCAGTACTTC. The gene calls are TRBV27 and TRBJ2-7; weak D call: TRBD1 (6 bases). The V gene lost 5 bases and the J gene lost 1 base, with 15 bases spanning the gap. The CDR3 length is 15 residues. Germline-derived CDR1 and CDR2 are MNHEY and SMNVEV (reference sequence).

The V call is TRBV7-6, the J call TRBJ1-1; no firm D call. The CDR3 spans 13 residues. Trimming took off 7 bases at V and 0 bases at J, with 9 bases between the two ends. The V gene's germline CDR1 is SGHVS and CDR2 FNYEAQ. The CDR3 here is CASKKSVNTEAFF. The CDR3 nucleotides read TGTGCCAGCAAGAAGTCAGTGAACACTGAAGCTTTCTTT.

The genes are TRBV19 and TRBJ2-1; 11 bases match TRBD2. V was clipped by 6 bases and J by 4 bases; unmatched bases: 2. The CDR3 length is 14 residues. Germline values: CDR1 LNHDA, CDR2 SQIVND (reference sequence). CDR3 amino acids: CASRPSGRYNEQFF. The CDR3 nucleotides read TGTGCCAGTAGGCCTAGCGGGAGGTACAATGAGCAGTTCTTC. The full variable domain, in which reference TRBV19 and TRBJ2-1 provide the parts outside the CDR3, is DGGITQSPKYLFRKEGQNVTLSCEQNLNHDAMYWYRQDPGQGLRLIYYSQIVNDFQKGDIAEGYSVSREKKESFPLTVTSAQKNPTAFYLCASRPSGRYNEQFFGPGTRLTVL.

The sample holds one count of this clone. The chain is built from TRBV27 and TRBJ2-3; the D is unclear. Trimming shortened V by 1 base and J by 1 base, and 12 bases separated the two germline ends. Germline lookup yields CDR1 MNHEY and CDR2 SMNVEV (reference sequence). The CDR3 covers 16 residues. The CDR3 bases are TGTGCCAGCAGTTTATTGGTGTCAGGCGGCACAGATACGCAGTATTTT. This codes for CASSLLVSGGTDTQYF.

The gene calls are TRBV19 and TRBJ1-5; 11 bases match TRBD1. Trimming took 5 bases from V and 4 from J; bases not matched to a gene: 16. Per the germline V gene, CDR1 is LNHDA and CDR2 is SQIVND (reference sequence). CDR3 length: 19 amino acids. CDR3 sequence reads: CASSLRTGGARGLNQPQHF. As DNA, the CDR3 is TGTGCCAGTAGTCTCCGGACAGGGGGCGCGCGGGGCCTAAATCAGCCCCAGCATTTT.

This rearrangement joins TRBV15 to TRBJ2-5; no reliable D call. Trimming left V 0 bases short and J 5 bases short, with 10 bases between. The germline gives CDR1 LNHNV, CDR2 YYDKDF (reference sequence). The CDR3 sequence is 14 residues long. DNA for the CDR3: TGTGCCACCAGCAGAGATTTGTTGCAGGAGACCCAGTACTTC. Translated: CATSRDLLQETQYF.